This T cell receptor (beta chain) appears in the sequencing data of a study of blood T cell repertoires in COVID-19. Overall study context: Samples representing acute and convalescent COVID-19 were sourced from the United States, Italy and Spain. PBMCs, B-cell-depleted T cells, or T cells were the source of the cDNA or gDNA that made up the material.

Trimming took off 3 bases at V and 5 bases at J, with 7 bases between the two ends. Germline assignment: CDR1 SNHLY and CDR2 FYNNEI. This CDR3 is 12 amino acids long. As processed by the authors: Nucleated cell counts were estimated from reference gene primer amplification. Repertoires were generated with immunoSEQ multiplex PCR, while TCRdb's copy carries only in-frame clones and drops some. The DNA gave D and trimming, while V, J and clone size come from that table. The sample gives around 150,000 clones, around four fifths of which show up once; 2.8% is in the top ten. J is TRBJ2-5 and V is TRBV2; D gene unclear. Sample: peripheral blood. The TCR sequence derives from a man between 65 and 85 years old with acute or convalescent COVID-19. CDR3 sequence reads: CASSDPGETQYF. CDR3 nucleotides: TGTGCCAGCAGTGATCCAGGCGAGACCCAGTACTTC.